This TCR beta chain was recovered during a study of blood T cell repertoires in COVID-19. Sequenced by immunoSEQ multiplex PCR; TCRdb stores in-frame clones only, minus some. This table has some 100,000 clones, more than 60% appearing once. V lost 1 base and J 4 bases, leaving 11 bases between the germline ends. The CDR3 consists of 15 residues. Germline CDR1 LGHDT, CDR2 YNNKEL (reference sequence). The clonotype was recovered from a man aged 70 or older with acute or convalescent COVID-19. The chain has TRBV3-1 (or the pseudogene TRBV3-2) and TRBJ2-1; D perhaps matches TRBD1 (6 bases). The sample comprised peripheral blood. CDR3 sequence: CASSQATGGYNEQFF. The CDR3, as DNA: TGTGCCAGCAGCCAAGCGACAGGAGGTTACAATGAGCAGTTCTTC.